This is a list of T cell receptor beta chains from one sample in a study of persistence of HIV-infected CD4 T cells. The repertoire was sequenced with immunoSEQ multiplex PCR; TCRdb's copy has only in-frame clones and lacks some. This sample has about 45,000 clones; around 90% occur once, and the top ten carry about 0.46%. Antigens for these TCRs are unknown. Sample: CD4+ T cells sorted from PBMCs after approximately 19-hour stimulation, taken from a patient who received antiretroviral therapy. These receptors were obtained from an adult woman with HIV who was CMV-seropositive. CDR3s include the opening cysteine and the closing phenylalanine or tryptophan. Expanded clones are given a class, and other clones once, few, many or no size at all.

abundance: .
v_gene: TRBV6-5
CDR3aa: CASRLGIDSPLHF

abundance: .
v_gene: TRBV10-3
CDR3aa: CATQRGSRGGREETQYF

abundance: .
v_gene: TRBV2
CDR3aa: CASSEALGDRTEAFF

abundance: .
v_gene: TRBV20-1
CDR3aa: CSASKEGATSDIQYF

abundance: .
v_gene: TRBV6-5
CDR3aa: CASSRTEFNEKLFF

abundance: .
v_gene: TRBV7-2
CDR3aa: CASRPGGSSYGYTF

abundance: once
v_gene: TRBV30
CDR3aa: CAWSTNWDGYTF

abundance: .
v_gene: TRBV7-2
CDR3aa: CASSPWRGLTYTQYF

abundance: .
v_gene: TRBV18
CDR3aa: CASSRDRSQETQYF

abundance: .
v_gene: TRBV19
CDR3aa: CASSTDRVDTGELFF

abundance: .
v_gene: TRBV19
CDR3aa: CASSLLAGGLVNEQFF

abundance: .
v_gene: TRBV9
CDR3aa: CASSVRHGRDSPLHF

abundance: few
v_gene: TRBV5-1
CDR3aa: CASSAGQGDQPQHF

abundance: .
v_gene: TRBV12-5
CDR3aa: CARPSLPGGPEAFF

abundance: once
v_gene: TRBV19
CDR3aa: CASSAQANTGELFF

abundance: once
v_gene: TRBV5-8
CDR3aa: CASSLGQGINTEAFF

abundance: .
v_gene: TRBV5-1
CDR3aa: CASSPRTHEEQYF

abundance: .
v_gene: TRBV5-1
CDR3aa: CASSLGPIGQFLEGNTIYF

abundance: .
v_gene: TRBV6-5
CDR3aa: CASSYTLTDTQYF

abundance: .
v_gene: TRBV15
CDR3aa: CATSRDRSSYEQYF

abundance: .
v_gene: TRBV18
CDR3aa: CASSPLGTDNEKLFF

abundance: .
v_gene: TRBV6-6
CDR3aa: CASSPDWNTEAFF

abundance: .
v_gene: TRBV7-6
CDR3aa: CASSLPGGPQHF

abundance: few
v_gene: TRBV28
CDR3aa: CASISPGQGEQPQHF

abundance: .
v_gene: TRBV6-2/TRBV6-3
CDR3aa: CASSYSKREAFF

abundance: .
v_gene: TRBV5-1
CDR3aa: CASSLQGETEAFF

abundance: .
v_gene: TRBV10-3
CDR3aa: CAISESRDYGYTF

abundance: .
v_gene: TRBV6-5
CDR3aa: CASEQGRMISGYTF

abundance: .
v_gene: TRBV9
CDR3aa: CASTTQGANYGYTF

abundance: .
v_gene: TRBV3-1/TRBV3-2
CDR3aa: CASSQARPPVNTEAFF

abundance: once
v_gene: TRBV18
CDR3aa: CASSPGENIQYF

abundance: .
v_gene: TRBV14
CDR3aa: CASSQDQGALGETQYF

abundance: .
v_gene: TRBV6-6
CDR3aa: CASSYETGTGGEKLFF

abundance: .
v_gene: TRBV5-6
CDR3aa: CASSPAGISGNQPQHF

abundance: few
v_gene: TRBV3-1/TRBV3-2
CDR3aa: CASRLLQGSSGNTIYF

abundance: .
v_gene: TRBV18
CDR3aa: CASSPSQGETGELFF

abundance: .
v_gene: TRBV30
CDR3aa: CAWTGDMNTEAFF